This T cell receptor delta chain was observed in a study of γδ T cells in repeated Plasmodium falciparum infection. The wider study: Age- and gender-matched Australian children served as comparison for malaria-exposed Malian children. Malaria-naive adults were infected with P. falciparum NF54 four times over about 600 days. Each infection was followed by sampling at 21 days, plus baseline and some pre-infection draws.

TCRdb called clones anew from the multiplex PCR reads with CATT. The sample shows under 60,000 delta-chain clones, about 1.5% of them seen only once. Gammadelta T cells were flow-sorted from PBMC into Vgamma9/Vdelta2+ and Vdelta2-negative populations for bulk analysis. From germline, CDR1 is TSWWSYY and CDR2 QGS. This CDR3 has 20 amino acids. Losses at the gene ends were 3 bases for V and 0 bases for J; bases not matched to a gene: 16. Comment on this clone: Its matching antigen is unknown. The translation of this DNA and the TCRdb protein of a much larger clone differ at residue 7, probably owing to a read error; the protein shown here is translated from the DNA.

Regarding the study as a whole: In Vdelta2-negative, largely Vdelta1+, gammadelta repertoires, repeated controlled infections appeared to drive clonal selection waves.

This receptor was identified in a pool of human donors (malaria-infected and uninfected, not separated). This sequence joins TRDV1 and TRDJ1; 10 bases map to TRDD3. The sequenced sample consisted of gamma-delta T cells from blood. The chain's CDR3 is CALGDQSPAWGIHYTDKLIF. The CDR3 bases are TGTGCTCTTGGGGACCAGTCTCCTGCGTGGGGGATACATTACACCGATAAACTCATCTTT.